Below, 24 T cell receptor beta chains from the same sample are listed, as sequenced in a study of siplizumab effects on memory and regulatory T cells. For these receptors, no antigen is known. Clones were read by immunoSEQ multiplex PCR, and TCRdb kept only the in-frame ones, dropping some. The table shows just under 20,000 clones, with 44% occurring only once. In the mixed lymphocyte reaction, cells were cocultured for roughly six days at 37°C. Sequenced material: CFSE-low (dividing) CD4+ T cells sorted from an allogeneic mixed lymphocyte reaction. Receptors were obtained from a human donor in good health; the cells came from an allogeneic mixed lymphocyte reaction. Some clones in this sample may be carry-over from other donors' samples.

The rearrangement links TRBV12-5 to TRBJ2-1, with 11 bases that match TRBD2. The junction had 17 bases not matched to a gene; V was cut back by 4 bases and J by 0 bases. The germline CDR1 and CDR2 sequences are LGHNT and FRNRAP. The CDR3 consists of 21 residues. The CDR3 DNA reads TGTGCTAGTGGTTCCCGCCTACTAGCGGGAGTGCCAACCAGCTCCTACAATGAGCAGTTCTTC. It encodes CASGSRLLAGVPTSSYNEQFF.

V and J are TRBV12-5 and TRBJ2-7, with TRBD1 matching 7 bases. Germline V CDR1 and CDR2: LGHNT, FRNRAP. The length of the CDR3 is 15 residues. The V segment lost 5 bases and the J segment 2 bases; nucleotides outside the gene matches: 9. DNA of the CDR3: TGTGCTAGTGGTAGATCCGGGACAGCTACCTACGAGCAGTACTTC. Translated: CASGRSGTATYEQYF.

This clone was seen more than once but under ten times. This chain uses TRBV9 with TRBJ2-2, with D possibly being TRBD2 (5 bases). This CDR3 has 15 amino acids. Germline CDR1 and CDR2: SGDLS and YYNGEE. V shed 2 bases and J shed 7 bases, with 15 bases lying between them. The CDR3 reads CASSVEGSGLGELFF. The CDR3 nucleotides are TGTGCCAGCAGCGTCGAAGGGTCTGGACTCGGGGAGCTGTTTTTT. Together with reference TRBV9 and TRBJ2-2, the CDR3 gives the full variable domain: DSGVTQTPKHLITATGQRVTLRCSPRSGDLSVYWYQQSLDQGLQFLIQYYNGEERAKGNILERFSAQQFPDLHSELNLSSLELGDSALYFCASSVEGSGLGELFFGEGSRLTVL.

The rearrangement uses TRBV18 and TRBJ1-2; D not resolved. This CDR3 region has 14 residues. Germline CDR1 and CDR2: KGHSH and LQKENI. Trimming stripped 6 bases from V and 2 bases from J, with 13 bases between. CDR3 sequence reads: CASSTSPVNYGYTF. CDR3 nucleotides: TGTGCCAGCTCCACATCCCCAGTGAACTATGGCTACACCTTC.

The chain employs TRBV18 and TRBJ1-6; D is ambiguous. The CDR3 extends over 15 amino acids. Trimming cost V 4 bases and J 3 bases, with 10 bases left between them. CDR1 and CDR2 from the germline V gene are KGHSH and LQKENI. The CDR3 loop is CASSRRGLYNSPLHF. CDR3 sequence (DNA): TGTGCCAGCTCACGACGAGGGCTCTATAATTCACCCCTCCACTTT.

The chain joins TRBV6-1 to TRBJ1-1; D gene unclear. There are 14 residues in the CDR3. Germline V lookup: CDR1 MNHNS, CDR2 SASEGT. V was clipped by 10 bases and J by 0 bases, with 15 bases between them. This CDR3 is CATTSPFMNTEAFF. DNA for the CDR3: TGTGCCACCACCAGCCCCTTTATGAACACTGAAGCTTTCTTT.

The chain has TRBV7-6 and TRBJ2-3, with 12 bases aligning to TRBD2. This CDR3 is built from 18 residues. The germline CDR1 and CDR2 sequences are SGHVS and FNYEAQ. V gave up 5 bases and J gave up 0 bases; unmatched junction bases: 9. In DNA form, the CDR3 reads TGTGCCAGCAGCGAACGCCTAGGACTAGCGGGGAGCACAGATACGCAGTATTTT. Its translation: CASSERLGLAGSTDTQYF.

This clone was counted a few times. J is TRBJ2-5 and V is TRBV7-9, with TRBD2 as a possible D gene (5 bases). The CDR3 is made up of 15 amino acids. In germline, CDR1 is SEHNR, CDR2 FQNEAQ (reference sequence). V was shortened by 5 bases and J by 2 bases, with 15 bases between the two germline ends. The CDR3 DNA reads TGTGCCAGCAGCCTCACTAGAATCCGACAAGAGACCCAGTACTTC. This gives the protein CASSLTRIRQETQYF.

This clone was observed a handful of times. The V gene is TRBV2, the J gene TRBJ2-3; TRBD2 aligns across 10 bases. Losses at the gene ends were 8 bases for V and 5 bases for J; bases not matched to a gene: 10. This CDR3 comprises 15 residues. Per the germline V gene, CDR1 is SNHLY and CDR2 is FYNNEI. This CDR3 reads CASRRLAGVLDTQYF. DNA of the CDR3: TGTGCCAGCCGTCGGCTAGCGGGAGTTTTAGATACGCAGTATTTT.

The chain is built from TRBV5-1 and TRBJ2-7; tentatively, D is TRBD1 (6 bases). V lost 0 bases and J lost 1, with 8 bases in between. This CDR3 contains 14 residues. Germline assignment: CDR1 SGHRS and CDR2 YFSETQ. The CDR3 DNA reads TGCGCCAGCAGCTTGGCAACAGGGTCCTACGAGCAGTACTTC. Translated, it gives CASSLATGSYEQYF.

By share, this clone counts as large (0.1 to 1%). The chain joins TRBV21-1 to TRBJ2-2; TRBD2, as called in the table, went unchecked against the DNA. TRBV21-1 is a documented pseudogene. The CDR3 length is 16 residues. CDR3 sequence reads: CASSKVGGENTGELFF. DNA for the CDR3: TGTGCCAGCAGCAAAGTGGGAGGGGAGAACACCGGGGAGCTGTTTTTT.

This clone was detected only a few times. Written as DNA, the CDR3 is TGTGCCAGCAGCCAACTTTCCCCGATCCAGTACTTC. Translation gives CASSQLSPIQYF. The chain is built from TRBV14 and TRBJ2-5; no clear D. Trimming left V 2 bases short and J 10 bases short, with 11 bases between. The CDR3 extends over 12 amino acids. The germline gives CDR1 SGHDN, CDR2 FVKESK.

V is TRBV18 and J is TRBJ1-5; the D is unclear. Per the germline V gene, CDR1 is KGHSH and CDR2 is LQKENI. Trimming pared 4 bases from V and 4 bases from J, leaving 8 bases between. CDR3 length: 13 amino acids. The CDR3 loop is CASSQHHNQPQHF. The CDR3 DNA reads TGTGCCAGCTCACAGCACCATAATCAGCCCCAGCATTTT.

As DNA, the CDR3 is TGTGCCAGCAGTGAAGCGCGGCGAAATAGCAATCAGCCCCAGCATTTT. This sequence encodes CASSEARRNSNQPQHF. The genes are TRBV6-1 and TRBJ1-5, with no clear D. The CDR3 spans 16 residues. In germline, CDR1 is MNHNS, CDR2 SASEGT. With 0 bases removed from V and 0 bases from J, the gap between germline ends came to 9 bases.

The chain uses TRBV7-9 and TRBJ1-2; tentatively, D is TRBD1 (6 bases). Per the germline V gene, CDR1 is SEHNR and CDR2 is FQNEAQ (reference sequence). This CDR3 spans 15 amino acids. Trimming took off 5 bases at V and 5 bases at J, with 18 bases between the two ends. The CDR3 coding sequence is TGTGCCAGCAGCCCAGGGGCCGCGGGGGGATATGGCTACACCTTC. This sequence encodes CASSPGAAGGYGYTF.

This clone turned up a few times. The gene calls are TRBV5-6 and TRBJ2-7; TRBD2 matches at 9 bases. Trimming at V came to 5 bases and at J to 3 bases, leaving 9 bases not matched to a gene. The CDR3 is 15 amino acids. In germline, CDR1 is SGHDT, CDR2 YYEEEE. Here the CDR3 DNA reads TGTGCCAGCAGTTCACCCGGACTAGCGAGCTACGAGCAGTACTTC. Protein sequence: CASSSPGLASYEQYF.

The rearrangement uses TRBV6-5 and TRBJ1-2; a possible D gene is TRBD1 (5 bases). CDR3 length equals 14 residues. Germline lookup yields CDR1 MNHEY and CDR2 SVGAGI. The V end lost 6 bases, the J end lost 7 bases, and 18 bases lay between the germline ends. CDR3 loop: CASSRTGLGVGYTF. CDR3 coding DNA: TGTGCCAGCAGCCGGACGGGGCTGGGGGTTGGCTACACCTTC.

CDR3 region: CASSREQGYGYTF. CDR3 bases: TGTGCCAGCAGCCGCGAGCAGGGATATGGCTACACCTTC. The gene calls are TRBV7-8 and TRBJ1-2; D may be TRBD1 (5 bases). Per germline, CDR1 SGHVS and CDR2 FQNEAQ. V lost 5 bases, J lost 5 bases, and 12 bases lay in between. This CDR3 comprises 13 residues.

This clone was found a few times. This rearrangement joins TRBV6-5 to TRBJ1-1; TRBD1 might be the D (6 bases). V was cut by 1 base and J by 6 bases, with 12 bases left in between. Germline lookup yields CDR1 MNHEY and CDR2 SVGAGI. The CDR3 runs to 14 residues. The CDR3 reads CASSYYREKAEAFF. The CDR3 DNA reads as TGTGCCAGCAGTTACTACAGGGAAAAGGCTGAAGCTTTCTTT.

The chain has TRBV9 and TRBJ2-7, with 9 bases aligning to TRBD1. Trimming at V came to 4 bases and at J to 6 bases, leaving 23 bases not matched to a gene. The germline CDR1 and CDR2 sequences are SGDLS and YYNGEE. This CDR3 spans 19 amino acids. CDR3 amino acids: CASSFHHRDRDCTVGEQYF. The CDR3 region has the DNA TGTGCCAGCAGCTTTCACCACCGGGACAGGGATTGTACGGTAGGCGAGCAGTACTTC.

The J gene is TRBJ2-2, the V gene TRBV29-1; TRBD2 matches at 14 bases. The V and J ends lost 5 bases and 4 bases, in that order; junction bases with no gene match: 9. Looked up from germline, CDR1 is SQVTM and CDR2 is ANQGSEA. The CDR3 has 17 amino acids. CDR3 residues: CSVSRLAGGSGTGELFF. Written as DNA, the CDR3 is TGCAGCGTTTCTCGACTAGCGGGAGGGTCGGGCACCGGGGAGCTGTTTTTT.

This clone counts as medium-sized. The genes are TRBV5-1 and TRBJ2-6; 7 bases are shared with TRBD2. The CDR3 contains 17 residues. Germline CDR1 reads SGHRS; CDR2 reads YFSETQ. Losses at the gene ends were 4 bases for V and 2 bases for J; bases not matched to a gene: 9. As DNA, the CDR3 is TGCGCCAGCAGCACCCGGGCGGGAGTAGCTGGGGCCAACGTCCTGACTTTC. Amino acid sequence: CASSTRAGVAGANVLTF.

In this sample, this clone is medium-sized. The chain employs TRBV27 and TRBJ1-1; D might be TRBD1 (5 bases). The germline CDR1 and CDR2 sequences are MNHEY and SMNVEV (reference sequence). This CDR3 region has 18 residues. The V gene lost 6 bases and the J gene lost 3 bases, with 26 bases spanning the gap. The CDR3 DNA follows: TGTGCCAGCAGGTTAATCCCTTATTACAGGCGAACAGACACTGAAGCTTTCTTT. It codes for CASRLIPYYRRTDTEAFF.

The rearrangement joins TRBV27 to TRBJ2-1; D ambiguous. Germline-derived CDR1 and CDR2 are MNHEY and SMNVEV (reference sequence). The CDR3 spans 17 residues. V lost 6 bases and J 0 bases, leaving 18 bases between the germline ends. CDR3 protein: CASRASVGISSYNEQFF. The CDR3 DNA reads as TGTGCCAGCAGGGCCTCAGTGGGCATCAGCTCCTACAATGAGCAGTTCTTC.